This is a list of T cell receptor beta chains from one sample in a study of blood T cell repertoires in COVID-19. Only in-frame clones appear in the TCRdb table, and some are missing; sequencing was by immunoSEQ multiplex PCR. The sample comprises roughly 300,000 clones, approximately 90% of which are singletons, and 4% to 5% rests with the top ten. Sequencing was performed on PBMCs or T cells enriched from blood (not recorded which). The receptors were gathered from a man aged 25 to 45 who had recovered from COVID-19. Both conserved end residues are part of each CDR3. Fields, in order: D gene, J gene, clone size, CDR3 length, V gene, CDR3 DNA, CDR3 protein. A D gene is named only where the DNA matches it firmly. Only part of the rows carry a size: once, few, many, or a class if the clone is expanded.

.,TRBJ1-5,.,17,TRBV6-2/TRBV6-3,TGTGCCAGCAGTTACGCAAACCAGGGGACCGCTTATCAGCCCCAGCATTTT,CASSYANQGTAYQPQHF
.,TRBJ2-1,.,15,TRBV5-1,TGCGCCAGCAGCCTGACAGGTTCGTCCTACAATGAGCAGTTCTTC,CASSLTGSSYNEQFF
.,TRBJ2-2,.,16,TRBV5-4,TGTGCCAGCAGCTTGGGGGCAGGGGGGCGGACCGGGGAGCTGTTTTTT,CASSLGAGGRTGELFF
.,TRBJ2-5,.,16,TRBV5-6,TGTGCCAGCAGCACTCGTGGAGGGTCCCACTTGGAGACCCAGTACTTC,CASSTRGGSHLETQYF
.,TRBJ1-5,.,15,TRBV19,TGTGCCAGTAGTATAGAGGCAGGGGGCAATCAGCCCCAGCATTTT,CASSIEAGGNQPQHF
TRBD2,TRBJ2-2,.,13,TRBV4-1,TGCGCCAGCAGCCTAGCGGGAGCCGGGGAGCTGTTTTTT,CASSLAGAGELFF
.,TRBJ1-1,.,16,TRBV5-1,TGCGCCAGCAGCTTGGCTTTTCAGGGGCTTAACACTGAAGCTTTCTTT,CASSLAFQGLNTEAFF
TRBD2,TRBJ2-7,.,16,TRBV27,TGTGCCAGCAGTTTTCTAACGACTAGCGGCAGCTACGAGCAGTACTTC,CASSFLTTSGSYEQYF
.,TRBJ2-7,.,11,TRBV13,TGTGCCAGCAGCTCTTATTACGAGCAGTACTTC,CASSSYYEQYF
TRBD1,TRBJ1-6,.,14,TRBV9,TGTGCCAGCAGGTCCGGGACAGAGAATTCACCCCTCCACTTT,CASRSGTENSPLHF
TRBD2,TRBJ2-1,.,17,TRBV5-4,TGTGCCAGCAGCTCGCGTTCTAGCGGGGGAGCCTACAATGAGCAGTTCTTC,CASSSRSSGGAYNEQFF
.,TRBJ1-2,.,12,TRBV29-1,TGCAGCGTTGTACAGCCTAACTATGGCTACACCTTC,CSVVQPNYGYTF
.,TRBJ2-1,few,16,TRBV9,TGTGCCAGCAGCGTCAAGGGAGGGGGAGGGAACAATGAGCAGTTCTTC,CASSVKGGGGNNEQFF
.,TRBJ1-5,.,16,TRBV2,TGTGCCAGCAGTGCGGGTCAGGGCAGGCTCAATCAGCCCCAGCATTTT,CASSAGQGRLNQPQHF
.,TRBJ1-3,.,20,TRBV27,TGTGCCAGCAGTCCCCTAATACCGACAGCCGAGGAGAGCTCTGGAAACACCATATATTTT,CASSPLIPTAEESSGNTIYF
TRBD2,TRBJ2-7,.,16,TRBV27,TGTGCCAGCAGTCCCTACCCTACTAGCGGGAGGTACGAGCAGTACTTC,CASSPYPTSGRYEQYF
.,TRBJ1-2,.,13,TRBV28,TGTGCCAGTTGGGCACTGGGTAACTATGGCTACACCTTC,CASWALGNYGYTF
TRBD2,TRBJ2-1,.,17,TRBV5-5,TGTGCCAGCAGCTCCCGGAGGACTAGCGGCTCCTACAATGAGCAGTTCTTC,CASSSRRTSGSYNEQFF
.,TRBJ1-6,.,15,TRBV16,TGTGCCAGCAGCCAATCGAGAGTCAATAATTCACCCCTCCACTTT,CASSQSRVNNSPLHF
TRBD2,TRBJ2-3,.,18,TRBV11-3,TGTGCCAGCAGCGTAGGTCTCAGCGGGGGGGAAAGCACAGATACGCAGTATTTT,CASSVGLSGGESTDTQYF
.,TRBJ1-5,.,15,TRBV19,TGTGCCAGTAGTATTCAGGGTTTTTCGGATCAGCCCCAGCATTTT,CASSIQGFSDQPQHF
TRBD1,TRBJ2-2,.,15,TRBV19,TGTGCCAGTAGCCTCCGGGACAGTTACACCGGGGAGCTGTTTTTT,CASSLRDSYTGELFF
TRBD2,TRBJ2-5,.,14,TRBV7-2,TGTGCCAGCAGCCCGGGGGGGCCGGGGGAGACCCAGTACTTC,CASSPGGPGETQYF
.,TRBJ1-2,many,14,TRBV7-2,TGTGCCAGCAGCTTAGGGACAGCTACCTATGGCTACACCTTC,CASSLGTATYGYTF
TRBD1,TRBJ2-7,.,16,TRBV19,TGTGCCAGTAGTTCCCCCGGGACAGGGGGCTTCGGCGAGCAGTACTTC,CASSSPGTGGFGEQYF
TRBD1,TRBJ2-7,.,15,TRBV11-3,TGTGCCAGCAGCTTATTGACAGGGCCCCCCTACGAGCAGTACTTC,CASSLLTGPPYEQYF
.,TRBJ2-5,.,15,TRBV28,TGTGCCAGCAGTTTATTGTCACTATCTGGGGAGACCCAGTACTTC,CASSLLSLSGETQYF
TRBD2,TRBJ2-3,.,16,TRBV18,TGTGCCAGCTCAGGAGCGGGACTACCGAGAACAGATACGCAGTATTTT,CASSGAGLPRTDTQYF
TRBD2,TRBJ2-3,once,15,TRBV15,TGTGCCACCAGCAGATCTAGCGGGAGCACAGATACGCAGTATTTT,CATSRSSGSTDTQYF
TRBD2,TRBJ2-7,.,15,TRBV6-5,TGTGCCAGCAGGAGAAGCGGGAGGGGACTCTACGAGCAGTACTTC,CASRRSGRGLYEQYF
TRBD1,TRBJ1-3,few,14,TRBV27,TGTGCCAGCAGTTCGACAGGGTACGGAAACACCATATATTTT,CASSSTGYGNTIYF
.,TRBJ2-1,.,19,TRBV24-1,TGTGCCACCAGTACGGGACAACCGACTGGTTGGAGCTCCTACAATGAGCAGTTCTTC,CATSTGQPTGWSSYNEQFF
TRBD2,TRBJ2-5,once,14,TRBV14,TGTGCCAGCAGCTTCGGGAGGGGCATGGAGACCCAGTACTTC,CASSFGRGMETQYF
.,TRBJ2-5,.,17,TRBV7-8,TGTGCCAGCAGCTTAGTTTTTATGAGGGTTGAGTGGGAGACCCAGTACTTC,CASSLVFMRVEWETQYF
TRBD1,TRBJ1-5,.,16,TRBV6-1,TGTGCCAGCAGTGACCCAGGACAGGGGAGAAATCAGCCCCAGCATTTT,CASSDPGQGRNQPQHF
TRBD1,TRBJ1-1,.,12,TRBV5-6,TGTGCCAGCAGCTCAACAGGGGGTACGGCTTTCTTT,CASSSTGGTAFF
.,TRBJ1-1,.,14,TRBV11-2,TGTGCCAGCAGCCTCCGGGAAACCCCTTCGGAGGCTTTCTTT,CASSLRETPSEAFF
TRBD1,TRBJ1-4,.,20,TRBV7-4,TGTGCCAGCAGCTTAAGGGGAGACAGGGGTGGTAGTAGGGCTAATGAAAAACTGTTTTTT,CASSLRGDRGGSRANEKLFF
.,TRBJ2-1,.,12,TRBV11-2,TGTGCCAGCAGCCCCCGTTACAATGAGCAGTTCTTC,CASSPRYNEQFF
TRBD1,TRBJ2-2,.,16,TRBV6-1,TGTGCCAGCAGTGCGGGACAGGGGGTCAACACCGGGGAGCTGTTTTTT,CASSAGQGVNTGELFF
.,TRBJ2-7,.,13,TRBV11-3,TGTGCCAGCAGCCCTACAGGGCCCTACGAGCAGTACTTC,CASSPTGPYEQYF
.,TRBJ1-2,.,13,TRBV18,TGTGCCAGCTCACCTGGCTCTCTAGGAGGCTACACCTTC,CASSPGSLGGYTF
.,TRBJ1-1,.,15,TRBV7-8,TGTGCCAGCAGCCCAAAATTGTCGGGGAGGACTGAAGCTTTCTTT,CASSPKLSGRTEAFF
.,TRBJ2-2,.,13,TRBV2,TGTGCCAGCATAGGGGAGAACACCGGGGAGCTGTTTTTT,CASIGENTGELFF
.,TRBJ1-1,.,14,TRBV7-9,TGTGCCAGCAGCACCTACGGTATAGATAGTGAAGCTTTCTTT,CASSTYGIDSEAFF
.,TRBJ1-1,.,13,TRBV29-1,TGCAGCGTTGAAGAGGAGATGGACACTGAAGCTTTCTTT,CSVEEEMDTEAFF